One T cell receptor beta chain is described in this entry. Its antigen is currently unknown. The sample has other DNA sequences that encode this CDR3 too. Germline CDR1 reads SGHRS; CDR2 reads YFSETQ. The ends were cut back, 2 bases at V and 8 bases at J, with 11 bases in the middle. CDR3 size: 13 residues. The sample is drawn from a study of cytomegalovirus exposure and HLA in healthy donors. Study summary: T cells numbering around 180 million yielded 100 million to 120 million unique TCR beta sequences in an earlier analysis.

The primer mix had 60 Vbeta and 13 Jbeta primers. In the source study's methods: Counted up in a later analysis, unique TCR beta chains came to approximately 83 million, with around 11 million shared. Some clones are missing from TCRdb's copy, which holds only in-frame ones; the method was immunoSEQ multiplex PCR. V and J calls and clone size are as listed in that table; D and trimming were resolved from the DNA. Altogether 150,000 to 200,000 clones are present, roughly 60% being singletons, with the ten largest covering around 2.9%. Whole-study results and caveats: Some V segments, including TRBV6-2 and TRBV6-3, were excluded as indistinguishable.

The sequence derives from a man between 40 and 49 years old in good health and CMV-seronegative. V gene TRBV5-1 combines with J gene TRBJ2-1, with D perhaps matching TRBD2 (7 bases). What was sequenced was PBMCs. DNA of the CDR3: TGCGCCAGCAGCTTAGGGGGGGCGGATGAGCAGTTCTTC. It translates to CASSLGGADEQFF.